These 25 T cell receptor beta chains share one sample of origin, sequenced in a study of blood T cell repertoires in COVID-19 (dated by TCRdb to the early 2020s). Library method: the immunoSEQ multiplex PCR assay. As stored in TCRdb, this immuneACCESS dataset retains in-frame rearrangements with V and J assigned. A fraction of the clones does not appear; measured against another copy, unresolved V genes explain less than half of the discrepancy, and the remainder lacks a known reason. The sample table holds about 74,000 clones, of which 84% were seen once. The ten largest clonotypes hold approximately 35% of the sample. The sample was peripheral blood. Receptors were obtained from a man between 65 and 85 years old with acute or convalescent COVID-19.

V gene TRBV18 combines with J gene TRBJ2-7; TRBD1 aligns across 11 bases. Germline V CDR1 and CDR2: KGHSH, LQKENI. With 2 bases clipped from V and 4 bases from J, the junction kept 4 bases outside the gene matches. The CDR3 sequence is 15 residues long. CDR3 sequence reads: CASSPIGQGAYEQYF. Here the CDR3 DNA reads TGTGCCAGCTCACCAATCGGACAGGGGGCGTACGAGCAGTACTTC.

This clone has only one observation. J is TRBJ1-5 and V is TRBV19; D gene ambiguous. The V end was cut by 7 bases, the J end by 6 bases, with 13 bases between. CDR1 is LNHDA and CDR2 is SQIVND in the germline V gene (reference sequence). The CDR3 consists of 13 residues. CDR3 bases: TGTGCCAGTAATAACGTGTGGAGTCAGCCCCAGCATTTT. Translated: CASNNVWSQPQHF.

This chain joins TRBV2 and TRBJ1-5; D is uncertain. In germline, CDR1 is SNHLY, CDR2 FYNNEI. The CDR3 consists of 12 residues. V was clipped by 2 bases and J by 7 bases, with 6 bases between them. The CDR3 DNA reads TGTGCCAGCAGTGAAACCAGGCAGCCCCAGCATTTT. Its translation is CASSETRQPQHF.

This clone was observed a single time. The genes are TRBV15 and TRBJ2-5, with 9 bases aligning to TRBD2. J lost 2 bases, V lost 3 bases, and 10 bases had no gene match. The germline CDR1 and CDR2 sequences are LNHNV and YYDKDF (reference sequence). CDR3 length: 17 amino acids. CDR3 in amino acids: CATSRALGGGAQETQYF. The DNA of the CDR3 is TGTGCCACCAGCAGGGCGCTAGGCGGGGGGGCGCAAGAGACCCAGTACTTC.

This chain connects TRBV5-4 to TRBJ2-2; 9 bases fit TRBD2. Trimming at V came to 4 bases and at J to 8 bases, leaving 12 bases not matched to a gene. Germline V lookup: CDR1 SGHNT, CDR2 YYREEE (reference sequence). The CDR3 length is 16 residues. CDR3 sequence reads: CASSAKAGGWTGELFF. In DNA form, the CDR3 reads TGTGCCAGCAGCGCGAAAGCGGGAGGCTGGACGGGGGAGCTGTTTTTT. The variable domain in full, with the rest retrieved from reference TRBV5-4 and TRBJ2-2, is ETGVTQSPTHLIKTRGQQVTLRCSSQSGHNTVSWYQQALGQGPQFIFQYYREEENGRGNFPPRFSGLQFPNYSSELNVNALELDDSALYLCASSAKAGGWTGELFFGEGSRLTVL.

This clone was found a few times. This sequence joins TRBV7-6 and TRBJ1-1, with 11 bases identical to TRBD1. This CDR3 comprises 16 residues. V lost 5 bases to trimming and J lost 5 bases; unmatched junction nucleotides: 10. CDR1 is SGHVS, CDR2 FNYEAQ, per germline. CDR3 in amino acids: CASSPGQGAVGTEAFF. CDR3 in DNA: TGTGCCAGCAGCCCAGGACAGGGGGCGGTTGGTACTGAAGCTTTCTTT.

The chain carries TRBV10-3 and TRBJ2-5; TRBD2 aligns across 16 bases. Germline CDR1 ENHRY, CDR2 SYGVKD. V lost 4 bases to trimming and J lost 3 bases; unmatched junction nucleotides: 8. This CDR3 is 18 amino acids long. CDR3 protein: CAISVGLAGGDEEETQYF. The CDR3 region has the DNA TGTGCCATCAGTGTGGGACTAGCGGGAGGGGATGAAGAAGAGACCCAGTACTTC.

V gene TRBV6-6 combines with J gene TRBJ1-5; maybe TRBD1 (6 bases). Looked up from germline, CDR1 is MNHNY and CDR2 is SVGAGI (reference sequence). Trimming stripped 4 bases from V and 5 bases from J, with 9 bases between. This CDR3 is built from 13 residues. The CDR3 is CASSSSGDQPQHF. CDR3 coding DNA: TGTGCCAGCAGTTCTTCAGGGGATCAGCCCCAGCATTTT.

The rearrangement joins TRBV7-3 to TRBJ2-3, with 10 bases fitting TRBD2. There are 15 residues in the CDR3. From germline, CDR1 is SGHTA and CDR2 FQGTGA. J was trimmed by 2 bases and V by 8 bases; bases with no gene match: 7. Here the CDR3 reads CASARGTSDTDTQYF. CDR3 nucleotide sequence: TGTGCCAGCGCTCGCGGGACTAGCGACACAGATACGCAGTATTTT.

This sequence joins TRBV5-4 and TRBJ2-7, with D possibly matching TRBD2 (6 bases). The germline V gene encodes CDR1 SGHNT and CDR2 YYREEE (reference sequence). The length of the CDR3 is 13 residues. With 2 bases removed from V and 3 bases from J, the gap between germline ends came to 9 bases. In DNA, the CDR3 is TGTGCCAGCAGCTTCCCGGAGGGCTACGAGCAGTACTTC. This gives the protein CASSFPEGYEQYF.

The chain has TRBV7-3 and TRBJ2-1; TRBD2 matches at 9 bases. The CDR3 totals 14 residues. Germline lookup yields CDR1 SGHTA and CDR2 FQGTGA. Germline trimming cut 3 bases from V and 6 bases from J; bases unmatched to any gene: 3. The CDR3 DNA sequence: TGTGCCAGCAGCTTTCTAGCGGGGCCCAATGAGCAGTTCTTC. This translates into CASSFLAGPNEQFF.

The count of this clone is one. V is TRBV6-2 or TRBV6-3 and J is TRBJ2-3; 9 positions agree with TRBD2. The J segment lost 2 bases and the V segment lost 2 bases, leaving 2 bases of the junction unmatched. The CDR3 totals 15 residues. The germline gives CDR1 MNHEY, CDR2 SVGEGT. CDR3 loop: CASSYLAGSTDTQYF. For the CDR3, the DNA is TGTGCCAGCAGTTACCTAGCGGGGTCCACAGATACGCAGTATTTT.

The chain has TRBV7-8 and TRBJ2-7; weak D call: TRBD1 (5 bases). Trimming shortened V by 7 bases and J by 4 bases, and 17 bases separated the two germline ends. CDR3 length: 14 residues. Germline V gene lookup returns CDR1 SGHVS and CDR2 FQNEAQ. The CDR3 DNA follows: TGTGCCAGCACTACAGACAGTGTATCTTACGAGCAGTACTTC. Amino acids: CASTTDSVSYEQYF.

V usage is TRBV5-8 and J usage is TRBJ2-5, with 7 bases identical to TRBD2. J gave up 3 bases and V 2 bases, and 7 bases lay outside the gene matches. The CDR3 length is 15 residues. Germline-derived CDR1 and CDR2 are SGHTS and YDEGEE. CDR3 sequence reads: CASSLGLVSEETQYF. CDR3 DNA: TGTGCCAGCAGCTTAGGACTAGTTTCGGAAGAGACCCAGTACTTC.

The rearrangement uses TRBV7-9 and TRBJ1-3; 7 bases align to TRBD1. CDR3 length equals 14 residues. Unmatched junction bases numbered 4, after V lost 5 bases and J lost 3 bases. Germline values: CDR1 SEHNR, CDR2 FQNEAQ (reference sequence). The CDR3 loop is CASSVDRVGNTIYF. The CDR3 DNA reads as TGTGCCAGCAGCGTCGACAGGGTTGGAAACACCATATATTTT.

The chain is built from TRBV28 and TRBJ2-7, with TRBD2 matching over 10 bases. The germline V gene has CDR1 MDHEN and CDR2 SYDVKM. The CDR3 is made up of 15 amino acids. V dropped 6 bases and J dropped 0; count of bases not matched to a gene: 5. The CDR3 DNA is TGTGCCAGCAGGGCTAGCGGGGGCGGCTCCTACGAGCAGTACTTC. Protein product: CASRASGGGSYEQYF.

This clone has ten or more counts. The chain carries TRBV9 and TRBJ1-5; TRBD1 is a possible D gene (5 bases). This CDR3 is built from 13 residues. V lost 4 bases and J 5 bases, leaving 10 bases between the germline ends. Germline-derived CDR1 and CDR2 are SGDLS and YYNGEE. The CDR3: CASSQQGYQPQHF. CDR3 DNA: TGTGCCAGCAGCCAGCAGGGCTATCAGCCCCAGCATTTT.

This clone was observed a single time. This sequence joins TRBV9 and TRBJ2-7; a weak D match, TRBD2 (5 bases). V gave up 0 bases and J gave up 5 bases, with 6 bases separating them. CDR1 is SGDLS and CDR2 is YYNGEE in the germline V gene. The CDR3 is 12 amino acids. The CDR3 DNA follows: TGTGCCAGCAGCGTAGGAGGGCACGAGCAGTACTTC. Protein sequence: CASSVGGHEQYF.

This clone showed up just once. The V and J genes are TRBV5-1 and TRBJ2-5; 7 nucleotides align to TRBD2. The CDR3 consists of 15 residues. Germline CDR1 SGHRS, CDR2 YFSETQ. V lost 0 bases, J lost 5 bases, and 7 bases stayed unmatched. CDR3 protein: CASSLGGSSEETQYF. The CDR3 region has the DNA TGCGCCAGCAGCTTGGGCGGGAGCAGTGAGGAGACCCAGTACTTC.

The rearrangement links TRBV7-2 to TRBJ1-2; D may be TRBD1 (6 bases). CDR1 is SGHTA and CDR2 is FQGNSA in the germline V gene. This CDR3 spans 15 amino acids. V lost 4 bases and J lost 7, with 19 bases in between. The DNA of the CDR3 is TGTGCCAGCAGCTCAGATTGGGACACGCTTCGTGGCTACACCTTC. Translated: CASSSDWDTLRGYTF.

This rearrangement joins TRBV21-1 to TRBJ2-1; TRBD1 was called by the table and not checked on the DNA. TRBV21-1 is a known pseudogene. The CDR3 has 15 residues. In nucleotides, the CDR3 is TGTGCCAGCAGCAAATTGGGACAGGGCTACAATGAGCAGTTCTTC. Protein sequence: CASSKLGQGYNEQFF.

J is TRBJ2-1 and V is TRBV28; D is uncertain. V was clipped by 3 bases and J by 0 bases, with 6 bases between them. The V gene's germline CDR1 is MDHEN and CDR2 SYDVKM. The CDR3 is made up of 14 amino acids. As DNA, the CDR3 is TGTGCCAGCAGTTTGCCTAGCTCCTACAATGAGCAGTTCTTC. Translating gives CASSLPSSYNEQFF. The full variable domain, in which reference TRBV28 and TRBJ2-1 provide the parts outside the CDR3, is DVKVTQSSRYLVKRTGEKVFLECVQDMDHENMFWYRQDPGLGLRLIYFSYDVKMKEKGDIPEGYSVSREKKERFSLILESASTNQTSMYLCASSLPSSYNEQFFGPGTRLTVL.

The chain has TRBV3-1 (or the pseudogene TRBV3-2) and TRBJ1-3; D ambiguous. CDR3 length equals 13 residues. In germline, CDR1 is LGHDT, CDR2 YNNKEL (reference sequence). Trimming took 4 bases from V and 4 from J, leaving 8 bases between them. The CDR3 nucleotides are TGTGCCAGCAGCCCCACCACAGGAAACACCATATATTTT. Its translation is CASSPTTGNTIYF.

V is TRBV7-3 and J is TRBJ1-2; the D is unclear. Trimming shortened V by 5 bases and J by 0 bases, and 16 bases separated the two germline ends. The CDR3 spans 16 residues. Germline V gene data show CDR1 as SGHTA and CDR2 as FQGTGA. The CDR3, as DNA: TGTGCCAGCAGCCGAACGAGTCGGGGAGCTAACTATGGCTACACCTTC. This codes for CASSRTSRGANYGYTF.

The chain uses TRBV5-5 and TRBJ2-5; D is perhaps TRBD2 (6 bases). The CDR3 is 15 amino acids. Germline values: CDR1 SGHKS, CDR2 YYEKEE (reference sequence). V gave up 2 bases and J gave up 2 bases, with 13 bases separating them. The CDR3 loop reads CASSLGPGLQETQYF. In DNA form, the CDR3 reads TGTGCCAGCAGCTTAGGACCGGGACTTCAAGAGACCCAGTACTTC.